The present T cell receptor beta chain was sequenced within a study of early T cells in non-severe SARS-CoV-2 infection. Overall study context: Chains were unpaired, as sequencing was done on bulk RNA from unsorted whole blood.

cDNA molecules, individually, were tagged with unique molecular identifiers. Each CDR3 protein is one row after TCRdb ran MiXCR on the 5' RACE reads. Among tens of thousands of distinct CDR3 sequences listed, about an eighth were seen once. This clonotype has ten or more counts. Antigen: not known. Study-level findings and limits: Comparison of clonotypes with VDJdb favored anti-spike CD8 responses while missing private and CD4 specificities.

The germline V gene encodes CDR1 SEHNR and CDR2 FQNEAQ (reference sequence). This CDR3 comprises 17 residues. Between the trimmed V and J ends, which lost 4 bases and 1 base, there was a span of 16 bases. What was sequenced was whole blood. V is TRBV7-9 and J is TRBJ1-4; the D gene is possibly TRBD1 (5 bases). The origin of this receptor is an adult who was a healthcare worker with PCR-confirmed SARS-CoV-2 infection or an uninfected control (not recorded which). CDR3 nucleotides: TGTGCCAGCAGCTCCCGCCCCGGGGGAGGAACTAATGAAAAACTGTTTTTT. The encoded protein is CASSSRPGGGTNEKLFF.